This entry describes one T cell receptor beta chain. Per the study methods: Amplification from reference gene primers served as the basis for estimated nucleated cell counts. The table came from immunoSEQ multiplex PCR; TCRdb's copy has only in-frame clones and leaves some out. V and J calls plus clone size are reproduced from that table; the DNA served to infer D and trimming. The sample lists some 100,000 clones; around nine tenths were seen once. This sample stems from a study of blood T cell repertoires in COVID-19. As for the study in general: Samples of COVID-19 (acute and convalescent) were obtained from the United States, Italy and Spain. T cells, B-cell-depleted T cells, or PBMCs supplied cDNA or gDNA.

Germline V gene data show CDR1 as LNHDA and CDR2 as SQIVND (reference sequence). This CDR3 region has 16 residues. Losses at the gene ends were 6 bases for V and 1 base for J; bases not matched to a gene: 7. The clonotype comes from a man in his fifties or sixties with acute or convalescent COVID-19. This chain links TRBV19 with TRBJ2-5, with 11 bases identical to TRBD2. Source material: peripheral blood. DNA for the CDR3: TGTGCCAGTAGGCCGGGACTAGCGGCCTCCCAAGAGACCCAGTACTTC. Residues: CASRPGLAASQETQYF.